This T cell receptor (beta chain) is from a study of cytotoxic CD8 clonotypes in ibrutinib-treated CLL. At the level of the study: After median approximately 74 months, approximately 14 stayed in remission, around twelve progressed; responses 25 or so partial, 2 complete.

CDR3 length: 15 amino acids. V trimming: 4 bases; J trimming: 2 bases; junction bases outside the gene matches: 5. CDR1 SGHRS and CDR2 YFSETQ come from the germline V gene. Comment on this clone: Its target is not known.

A 1 in 200,000 to 1 in 1 million T cell depth was the sequencing target. The method was immunoSEQ multiplex PCR; TCRdb's version includes in-frame clones alone and lacks a portion of them. The repertoire includes about 310,000 clones, 80% of them detected once, and 6.5% to 8% sits in the top ten. Study-level points and caveats: The clonality rise at ibrutinib response reflected private clonotype expansion. Clonality showed a rise at ibrutinib response that reversed toward baseline at progression.

This rearrangement joins TRBV5-1 to TRBJ2-7; 11 bases match TRBD1. The clonotype originates from a human donor with chronic lymphocytic leukemia. Sequencing used PBMCs, obtained before ibrutinib treatment. DNA for the CDR3: TGCGCCAGCAGCCCGGGACAGGGGGTGACCTACGAGCAGTACTTC. This codes for CASSPGQGVTYEQYF.